A single sample is the source of the 15 T cell receptor beta chains below, sequenced in a study of blood T cell repertoires in COVID-19 (TCRdb year 2020). The library came from the immunoSEQ multiplex PCR assay. The clones in this table, taken by TCRdb from immuneACCESS, are in-frame only. Not every clone is retained; where verified, under half of the shortfall comes from an unresolved V gene, and the cause of the rest is unknown. Counted in this sample were about 180,000 clones; roughly 83% of them appeared once. The top ten clonotypes cover 8% to 10% of the sample. Sequences were obtained from PBMCs or T cells enriched from blood (not recorded which). The receptors come from a woman between 25 and 40 years old who had recovered from COVID-19.

In its sample, this clone was seen a few times. This sample includes further DNA sequences coding for the same CDR3. The gene calls are TRBV4-1 and TRBJ2-7; perhaps TRBD1 as D (5 bases). The CDR3 runs 13 residues. Germline V gene data show CDR1 as MGHRA and CDR2 as YSYEKL. The V end lost 4 bases, the J end lost 2 bases, and 9 bases lay between the germline ends. This CDR3 is CASSPTDTYEQYF. CDR3 coding DNA: TGCGCCAGCAGCCCGACAGACACCTACGAGCAGTACTTC.

This chain uses TRBV2 with TRBJ1-1; 9 bases align to TRBD1. The CDR3 covers 12 residues. J gave up 4 bases and V 11 bases, and 5 bases lay outside the gene matches. The germline V gene encodes CDR1 SNHLY and CDR2 FYNNEI. CDR3 DNA: TGTGCCCTAGGGACAGGGATCACTGAAGCTTTCTTT. It encodes CALGTGITEAFF.

Only one count was recorded for this clone. The V call is TRBV19, the J call TRBJ2-3, with a possible D match to TRBD2 (6 bases). The CDR3 is 14 amino acids. Trimming left V 1 base short and J 4 bases short, with 9 bases between. Germline V CDR1 and CDR2: LNHDA, SQIVND (reference sequence). The chain's CDR3 is CASSIAGEADTQYF. CDR3 in DNA: TGTGCCAGTAGTATAGCGGGGGAGGCAGATACGCAGTATTTT.

This clone was recorded a few times. This chain uses TRBV9 with TRBJ2-1, with 9 bases that match TRBD2. The CDR3 runs 17 residues. J lost 3 bases, V lost 0 bases, and 7 bases had no gene match. Germline CDR1 and CDR2: SGDLS and YYNGEE. The CDR3, as DNA: TGTGCCAGCAGCGTAGCCTTAGCGGGAGCCGGCTACAATGAGCAGTTCTTC. Translated, it gives CASSVALAGAGYNEQFF.

Only a few counts were recorded for this clone. The rearrangement links TRBV28 to TRBJ1-1; 7 bases line up with TRBD1. In germline, CDR1 is MDHEN, CDR2 SYDVKM. Unmatched junction bases numbered 12, after V lost 6 bases and J lost 5 bases. There are 15 residues in the CDR3. The CDR3 sequence: CASRLQQGRYTEAFF. In DNA, the CDR3 is TGTGCCAGCAGACTCCAACAGGGGAGGTATACTGAAGCTTTCTTT.

The J gene is TRBJ2-3, the V gene TRBV9; no definite D call. Looked up from germline, CDR1 is SGDLS and CDR2 is YYNGEE. The CDR3 runs to 14 residues. V was shortened by 2 bases and J by 2 bases, with 9 bases between the two germline ends. The CDR3 loop reads CASSVEEFTDTQYF. CDR3 DNA sequence: TGTGCCAGCAGCGTTGAGGAATTCACAGATACGCAGTATTTT.

This clone has just a few counts. The chain has TRBV7-9 and TRBJ2-1, with D perhaps TRBD1 (6 bases). Germline-derived CDR1 and CDR2 are SEHNR and FQNEAQ (reference sequence). V lost 3 bases to trimming and J lost 7 bases, with 16 bases between them. The CDR3 runs to 15 residues. CDR3 sequence: CASSFPPSGENEQFF. Here the CDR3 DNA reads TGTGCCAGCAGCTTCCCCCCGTCAGGGGAGAATGAGCAGTTCTTC.

The V and J genes are TRBV19 and TRBJ2-1; D is undetermined. The CDR3 has 17 amino acids. V was clipped by 4 bases and J by 0 bases, with 16 bases between them. Germline CDR1 and CDR2: LNHDA and SQIVND (reference sequence). The CDR3 is CASSTPSKPSSYNEQFF. As DNA, the CDR3 is TGTGCCAGTAGTACCCCTTCTAAACCTAGCTCCTACAATGAGCAGTTCTTC.

The J gene is TRBJ2-1, the V gene TRBV11-1; 11 nucleotides match TRBD2. The CDR3 is 16 amino acids. Germline V gene lookup returns CDR1 SGHAT and CDR2 FQDESV (reference sequence). J was trimmed by 2 bases and V by 0 bases; bases with no gene match: 0. The CDR3 region is CASSLATSGAYNEQFF. The CDR3 coding sequence is TGTGCCAGCAGCTTAGCGACTAGCGGGGCCTACAATGAGCAGTTCTTC.

This clone has a single count. This chain connects TRBV7-3 to TRBJ2-1; the match to TRBD1 covers 9 bases. After removal of 5 bases from V and 9 bases from J, the junction contained 17 bases not matched to a gene. The CDR3 runs 17 residues. Germline V CDR1 and CDR2: SGHTA, FQGTGA. CDR3 residues: CASSPGQGTMAQGEQFF. The DNA for the CDR3 is TGTGCCAGCAGCCCCGGACAGGGGACGATGGCACAGGGTGAGCAGTTCTTC.

The chain recombines TRBV5-6 with TRBJ2-7, with a weak D call TRBD1 (5 bases). The V end was cut by 6 bases, the J end by 6 bases, with 25 bases between. Per the germline V gene, CDR1 is SGHDT and CDR2 is YYEEEE. The CDR3 spans 16 residues. The CDR3 here is CASNLSDIPSKCEQYF. The CDR3 region has the DNA TGTGCCAGCAACCTTTCGGACATACCCTCAAAATGCGAGCAGTACTTC.

The rearrangement joins TRBV4-1 to TRBJ2-4; weak D call: TRBD2 (6 bases). V lost 0 bases and J lost 0, with 15 bases in between. Germline lookup yields CDR1 MGHRA and CDR2 YSYEKL. The CDR3 covers 18 residues. The CDR3 DNA reads as TGCGCCAGCAGCCAAGATACAACTCGCGGGATAGCCAAAAACATTCAGTACTTC. Translating gives CASSQDTTRGIAKNIQYF.

The chain is built from TRBV7-9 and TRBJ2-3, with 11 nucleotides matching TRBD1. The CDR3 loop spans 15 amino acids. V dropped 5 bases and J dropped 4; count of bases not matched to a gene: 5. The germline gives CDR1 SEHNR, CDR2 FQNEAQ (reference sequence). CDR3 DNA sequence: TGTGCCAGCAGCGCGGGGACAGGGGGTCCAGATACGCAGTATTTT. It encodes CASSAGTGGPDTQYF.

CDR3 protein: CASIRSGGGLNTEAFF. The DNA of the CDR3 is TGTGCCAGTATAAGGTCCGGGGGGGGCTTGAACACTGAAGCTTTCTTT. V and J are TRBV19 and TRBJ1-1; a possible D gene is TRBD1 (6 bases). This CDR3 has 16 residues. Trimming took 7 bases from V and 0 from J, leaving 18 bases between them. CDR1 and CDR2 from the germline V gene are LNHDA and SQIVND (reference sequence).

The chain links TRBV10-1 to TRBJ2-7, with 8 nucleotides matching TRBD1. The CDR3 contains 12 residues. The ends lost 8 bases at V and 3 bases at J; junction bases unmatched: 3. Germline CDR1 reads WNHNN; CDR2 reads SYGVQD (reference sequence). The CDR3 DNA reads TGCGCCAGCCGACAGGGGAACTACGAGCAGTACTTC. Amino acids: CASRQGNYEQYF.